Shown below are 20 T cell receptor beta chains from a single sample sequenced in a study of cytomegalovirus exposure and HLA in healthy donors. Use of 60 Vbeta and 13 Jbeta primers characterized the PCR. Profiled with immunoSEQ multiplex PCR; TCRdb holds only in-frame clones, not every one. In the table there are roughly 92,000 clones, 81% of which are singletons. The specimen was PBMCs. These TCRs come from a woman in her 70s in good health and CMV-seropositive.

Relative to its sample, this clone is medium-sized. CDR3 DNA sequence: TGTGCCAGTAGCAGGGGACCGGGACAGAACACTGAAGCTTTCTTT. Its protein product is CASSRGPGQNTEAFF. The chain is built from TRBV19 and TRBJ1-1, with D perhaps matching TRBD1 (6 bases). V lost 6 bases, J lost 1 base, and 15 bases lay in between. The CDR3 totals 15 residues. Per the germline V gene, CDR1 is LNHDA and CDR2 is SQIVND (reference sequence). Variable domain in full (rest from reference TRBV19 and TRBJ1-1): DGGITQSPKYLFRKEGQNVTLSCEQNLNHDAMYWYRQDPGQGLRLIYYSQIVNDFQKGDIAEGYSVSREKKESFPLTVTSAQKNPTAFYLCASSRGPGQNTEAFFGQGTRLTVV.

V gene TRBV7-2 combines with J gene TRBJ2-7, with D unresolved. Trimming took 3 bases from V and 2 from J, leaving 8 bases between them. In germline, CDR1 is SGHTA, CDR2 FQGNSA. The CDR3 has 13 amino acids. The DNA of the CDR3 is TGTGCCAGCAGCTTGGGCACCACCTACGAGCAGTACTTC. Translation: CASSLGTTYEQYF.

The gene calls are TRBV10-3 and TRBJ1-2; a possible D gene is TRBD1 (5 bases). The germline gives CDR1 ENHRY, CDR2 SYGVKD. Trimming took off 1 base at V and 3 bases at J, with 12 bases between the two ends. This CDR3 spans 15 amino acids. The CDR3 reads CAISEYGGEDYGYTF. The CDR3 DNA follows: TGTGCCATCAGTGAGTATGGAGGGGAGGACTATGGCTACACCTTC.

This clone was picked up one time. This rearrangement joins TRBV27 to TRBJ2-6; D gene ambiguous. Looked up from germline, CDR1 is MNHEY and CDR2 is SMNVEV (reference sequence). The V end was cut by 6 bases, the J end by 0 bases, with 3 bases between. The CDR3 has 13 residues. The CDR3 loop reads CASRSSGANVLTF. The CDR3 DNA reads TGTGCCAGCAGGAGCTCTGGGGCCAACGTCCTGACTTTC.

This chain connects TRBV5-6 to TRBJ2-7; tentatively, D is TRBD1 (6 bases). Germline CDR1 is SGHDT and CDR2 is YYEEEE. The CDR3 is made up of 14 amino acids. V gave up 4 bases and J gave up 3 bases, with 14 bases separating them. The CDR3 DNA reads TGTGCCAGCAGCCTTCAGGGGTTCCGCTACGAGCAGTACTTC. The encoded protein is CASSLQGFRYEQYF.

The chain couples TRBV20-1 to TRBJ2-1; 12 nucleotides agree with TRBD2. Trimming cost V 4 bases and J 13 bases; bases outside gene matches: 2. This CDR3 is 11 amino acids long. The germline CDR1 and CDR2 sequences are DFQATT and SNEGSKA (reference sequence). The CDR3 is CSAKLAGGQFF. As DNA, the CDR3 is TGCAGTGCTAAACTAGCGGGAGGCCAGTTCTTC.

J is TRBJ2-1 and V is TRBV13, with 7 bases aligning to TRBD1. This CDR3 is built from 17 residues. V gave up 4 bases and J gave up 8 bases; unmatched junction bases: 17. Germline CDR1 and CDR2: PRHDT and FYEKMQ (reference sequence). The CDR3 DNA sequence: TGTGCCAGCAGCTCGAAACACTCCGGGACAGTCCTCGATGAGCAGTTCTTC. It is translated as CASSSKHSGTVLDEQFF. The full variable domain, its missing parts supplied by reference TRBV13 and TRBJ2-1, is AAGVIQSPRHLIKEKRETATLKCYPIPRHDTVYWYQQGPGQDPQFLISFYEKMQSDKGSIPDRFSAQQFSDYHSELNMSSLELGDSALYFCASSSKHSGTVLDEQFFGPGTRLTVL.

The chain employs TRBV4-3 and TRBJ2-3, with 10 positions matching TRBD1. The CDR3 sequence is 16 residues long. CDR1 and CDR2 (germline): LGHNA, YSLEER. The ends lost 5 bases at V and 4 bases at J; junction bases unmatched: 9. The DNA for the CDR3 is TGCGCCAGCAGCGATACCGGGACAGGGGACCCAGATACGCAGTATTTT. Its protein is CASSDTGTGDPDTQYF.

V is TRBV29-1 and J is TRBJ2-1; TRBD2 aligns across 12 bases. Per the germline V gene, CDR1 is SQVTM and CDR2 is ANQGSEA. The CDR3 runs to 15 residues. V was clipped by 3 bases and J by 8 bases; unmatched bases: 8. The chain's CDR3 is CSVDLRLAGEDEQFF. DNA of the CDR3: TGCAGCGTTGATTTGCGACTAGCGGGGGAGGATGAGCAGTTCTTC.

V usage is TRBV19 and J usage is TRBJ2-1; D possibly corresponds to TRBD2 (6 bases). The CDR3 contains 16 residues. The germline CDR1 and CDR2 sequences are LNHDA and SQIVND (reference sequence). V shed 7 bases and J shed 4 bases, with 20 bases lying between them. The CDR3 reads CASTGQLATPYNEQFF. For the CDR3, the DNA is TGTGCCAGTACCGGGCAGCTAGCGACTCCGTACAATGAGCAGTTCTTC.

The chain carries TRBV9 and TRBJ1-1; TRBD1 might be the D (6 bases). CDR1 is SGDLS, CDR2 YYNGEE, per germline. The germline V and J ends were trimmed by 0 bases and 4 bases, with 16 bases remaining between them. This CDR3 spans 16 amino acids. This CDR3 is CASSVDPGAVGTEAFF. The CDR3 DNA follows: TGTGCCAGCAGCGTAGATCCAGGGGCTGTCGGCACTGAAGCTTTCTTT.

The chain employs TRBV5-1 and TRBJ2-5; D perhaps matches TRBD2 (6 bases). Germline CDR1 reads SGHRS; CDR2 reads YFSETQ. This CDR3 is built from 14 residues. V was shortened by 2 bases and J by 2 bases, with 10 bases between the two germline ends. The CDR3 loop reads CASSFGAGQETQYF. The CDR3 DNA reads TGCGCCAGCAGCTTCGGCGCGGGGCAAGAGACCCAGTACTTC.

The chain has TRBV14 and TRBJ2-7; D gene unclear. Between the trimmed V and J ends, which lost 1 base and 0 bases, there was a span of 7 bases. The germline V gene has CDR1 SGHDN and CDR2 FVKESK. The CDR3 sequence is 14 residues long. The CDR3 reads CASSQGRFSYEQYF. CDR3 nucleotides: TGTGCCAGCAGCCAAGGCAGGTTCTCCTACGAGCAGTACTTC.

The V gene is TRBV6-5, the J gene TRBJ1-4; D not resolved. The length of the CDR3 is 15 residues. CDR1 MNHEY and CDR2 SVGAGI come from the germline V gene. The V gene lost 0 bases and the J gene lost 6 bases, with 11 bases spanning the gap. The CDR3 region is CASSYSRGAYEKLFF. The CDR3 region has the DNA TGTGCCAGCAGTTACTCGCGTGGAGCTTATGAAAAACTGTTTTTT.

The count of this clone is one. The chain combines TRBV5-1 with TRBJ2-3; D is unclear. Per germline, CDR1 SGHRS and CDR2 YFSETQ. Trimming pared 0 bases from V and 6 bases from J, leaving 11 bases between. The CDR3 runs to 14 residues. The CDR3 nucleotides read TGCGCCAGCAGCTTGGCCATAGGAGCGGATACGCAGTATTTT. Its translation: CASSLAIGADTQYF.

V is TRBV6-1 and J is TRBJ1-1, with unresolved D. There are 14 residues in the CDR3. CDR1 and CDR2 (germline): MNHNS, SASEGT. V was cut by 3 bases and J by 6 bases, with 14 bases left in between. The CDR3, as DNA: TGTGCCAGCAGTGATTCGAATTCGAGCCCTGAAGCTTTCTTT. This encodes CASSDSNSSPEAFF.

With regard to this clone: Relative to the germline gene, one junction end is altered; a read error may explain this. This chain uses TRBV20-1 with TRBJ1-2; D is undetermined. Germline V gives CDR1 DFQATT, CDR2 SNEGSKA (reference sequence). The CDR3 length is 11 residues. CDR3 region: CSARGGGGYTF. Written as DNA, the CDR3 is TGCAGTGCGAGAGGAGGAGGCGGCTACACCTTC.

The chain couples TRBV10-3 to TRBJ2-5, with 9 positions matching TRBD1. Germline CDR1 and CDR2: ENHRY and SYGVKD. J lost 7 bases, V lost 3 bases, and 6 bases had no gene match. The CDR3 consists of 14 residues. The CDR3 DNA reads TGTGCCATCAGTGAAGGACAGGGGTTTCGGACCCAGTACTTC. This translates into CAISEGQGFRTQYF.

The chain recombines TRBV5-5 with TRBJ2-3; perhaps TRBD2 as D (5 bases). CDR3 length equals 18 residues. The germline CDR1 and CDR2 sequences are SGHKS and YYEKEE (reference sequence). Trimming stripped 4 bases from V and 0 bases from J, with 21 bases between. In DNA form, the CDR3 reads TGTGCCAGCAGCCGAGAGGTAGCGCAGGTCTCTAGCACAGATACGCAGTATTTT. It specifies CASSREVAQVSSTDTQYF.

The chain couples TRBV30 to TRBJ2-7, with 8 bases fitting TRBD2. The germline V gene encodes CDR1 GTSNPN and CDR2 SVGIG (reference sequence). This CDR3 has 14 amino acids. Trimming removed 1 base from V and 5 bases from J; junction bases left unmatched: 7. CDR3 amino acids: CAWSGGTSIHEQYF. CDR3 nucleotides: TGTGCCTGGAGTGGCGGGACTAGTATCCACGAGCAGTACTTC. The full variable domain, rest sourced from reference TRBV30 and TRBJ2-7, is SQTIHQWPATLVQPVGSPLSLECTVEGTSNPNLYWYRQAAGRGLQLLFYSVGIGQISSEVPQNLSASRPQDRQFILSSKKLLLSDSGFYLCAWSGGTSIHEQYFGPGTRLTVT.